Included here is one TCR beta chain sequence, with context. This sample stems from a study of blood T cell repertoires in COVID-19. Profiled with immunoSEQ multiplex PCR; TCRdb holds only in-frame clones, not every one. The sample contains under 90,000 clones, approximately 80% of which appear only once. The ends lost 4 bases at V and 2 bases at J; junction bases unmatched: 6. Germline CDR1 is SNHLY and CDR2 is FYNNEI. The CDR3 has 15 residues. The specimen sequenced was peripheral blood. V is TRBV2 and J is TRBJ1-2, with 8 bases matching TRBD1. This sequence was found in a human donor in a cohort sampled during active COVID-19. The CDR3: CASSGSRGLNYGYTF. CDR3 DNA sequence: TGTGCCAGCAGTGGTTCCAGGGGGCTAAACTATGGCTACACCTTC. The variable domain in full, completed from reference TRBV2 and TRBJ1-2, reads EPEVTQTPSHQVTQMGQEVILRCVPISNHLYFYWYRQILGQKVEFLVSFYNNEISEKSEIFDDQFSVERPDGSNFTLKIRSTKLEDSAMYFCASSGSRGLNYGYTFGSGTRLTVV.